These T cell receptor beta chains were read from a single sample in a study of blood T cell repertoires in COVID-19. Data came from immunoSEQ multiplex PCR; TCRdb stores just in-frame clones and leaves some out. The sample has about 100,000 clones; about nine tenths are singletons. Material for sequencing was peripheral blood. Receptor source: a woman aged 50 to 65 with COVID-19, enrolled during active disease. Both conserved end residues are part of each CDR3. A D gene is named only where the DNA matches it firmly. Expanded clones are given a class, and other clones once, few, many or no size at all.

cdr3_aa: CATRAGINQPQHF
cdr3_nt: TGTGCCACCAGGGCGGGTATCAATCAGCCCCAGCATTTT
d_call: NA
j_call: TRBJ1-5
v_call: TRBV6-5
clone_size: NA

cdr3_aa: CASSLPPGTSNEQFF
cdr3_nt: TGCGCCAGCAGCTTGCCCCCGGGGACTAGCAATGAGCAGTTCTTC
d_call: TRBD2
j_call: TRBJ2-1
v_call: TRBV5-1
clone_size: NA

cdr3_aa: CASTRGSSYNEQFF
cdr3_nt: TGTGCCAGCACCAGAGGGAGCTCCTACAATGAGCAGTTCTTC
d_call: NA
j_call: TRBJ2-1
v_call: TRBV27
clone_size: few

cdr3_aa: CASSRPSTGDWAGELFF
cdr3_nt: TGTGCCAGCAGCCGACCCTCGACAGGGGACTGGGCCGGGGAGCTGTTTTTT
d_call: TRBD1
j_call: TRBJ2-2
v_call: TRBV3-1/TRBV3-2
clone_size: NA

cdr3_aa: CAWTTGQGIGVQETQYF
cdr3_nt: TGTGCCTGGACCACGGGACAGGGAATAGGGGTCCAAGAGACCCAGTACTTC
d_call: TRBD1
j_call: TRBJ2-5
v_call: TRBV30
clone_size: NA

cdr3_aa: CAWSVFREGTEAFF
cdr3_nt: TGTGCCTGGAGTGTATTCCGGGAGGGGACTGAAGCTTTCTTT
d_call: NA
j_call: TRBJ1-1
v_call: TRBV30
clone_size: few

cdr3_aa: CASSSTGIHSGNTIYF
cdr3_nt: TGTGCCAGCAGTTCCACGGGAATCCACTCTGGAAACACCATATATTTT
d_call: NA
j_call: TRBJ1-3
v_call: TRBV6-5
clone_size: NA

cdr3_aa: CASSPGLVGTDTQYF
cdr3_nt: TGCGCCAGCAGCCCCGGACTAGTAGGGACAGATACGCAGTATTTT
d_call: TRBD2
j_call: TRBJ2-3
v_call: TRBV10-1
clone_size: NA

cdr3_aa: CASSQGHGPYEQYF
cdr3_nt: TGTGCCAGCAGCCAGGGACACGGCCCCTACGAGCAGTACTTC
d_call: NA
j_call: TRBJ2-7
v_call: TRBV14
clone_size: few

cdr3_aa: CASSSTGPQGSTDTQYF
cdr3_nt: TGTGCCAGCAGCTCTACGGGACCCCAGGGGAGCACAGATACGCAGTATTTT
d_call: NA
j_call: TRBJ2-3
v_call: TRBV13
clone_size: NA

cdr3_aa: CASSLLPDSPLHF
cdr3_nt: TGTGCCAGCAGCTTACTCCCGGATTCACCCCTCCACTTT
d_call: NA
j_call: TRBJ1-6
v_call: TRBV5-6
clone_size: NA

cdr3_aa: CATSRDPQGIEETQYF
cdr3_nt: TGTGCCACCAGCAGAGACCCACAGGGGATTGAGGAGACCCAGTACTTC
d_call: TRBD1
j_call: TRBJ2-5
v_call: TRBV15
clone_size: NA

cdr3_aa: CASSLGPAGAGHEQFF
cdr3_nt: TGTGCCAGCAGCTTAGGGCCAGCGGGGGCAGGGCATGAGCAGTTCTTC
d_call: TRBD2
j_call: TRBJ2-1
v_call: TRBV7-2
clone_size: NA

cdr3_aa: CASSPPWGRTNTGELFF
cdr3_nt: TGTGCCAGCTCACCACCGTGGGGTAGGACAAACACCGGGGAGCTGTTTTTT
d_call: NA
j_call: TRBJ2-2
v_call: TRBV18
clone_size: NA

cdr3_aa: CARAPGTGELFF
cdr3_nt: TGTGCCAGGGCCCCCGGGACCGGGGAGCTGTTTTTT
d_call: NA
j_call: TRBJ2-2
v_call: TRBV7-9
clone_size: few

cdr3_aa: CASSPGTRRETQYF
cdr3_nt: TGTGCCAGCAGCCCCGGGACTAGAAGAGAGACCCAGTACTTC
d_call: TRBD2
j_call: TRBJ2-5
v_call: TRBV5-4
clone_size: NA

cdr3_aa: CASSPGQAGYGYTF
cdr3_nt: TGTGCCAGCAGCCCGGGACAGGCGGGGTATGGCTACACCTTC
d_call: TRBD1
j_call: TRBJ1-2
v_call: TRBV27
clone_size: NA

cdr3_aa: CASSTTSGVTDTQYF
cdr3_nt: TGTGCCAGCAGCACAACTAGCGGGGTAACAGATACGCAGTATTTT
d_call: TRBD2
j_call: TRBJ2-3
v_call: TRBV7-2
clone_size: NA

cdr3_aa: CASSYTGTGDYEQYF
cdr3_nt: TGTGCCAGCAGCTATACCGGGACAGGGGACTACGAGCAGTACTTC
d_call: TRBD1
j_call: TRBJ2-7
v_call: TRBV3-1/TRBV3-2
clone_size: NA

cdr3_aa: CASSRDRELYEQYF
cdr3_nt: TGCGCCAGCAGCCGGGACAGGGAGCTCTACGAGCAGTACTTC
d_call: TRBD1
j_call: TRBJ2-7
v_call: TRBV5-1
clone_size: NA

cdr3_aa: CASSYQDSNTEAFF
cdr3_nt: TGTGCCAGCAGTTACCAGGATTCGAACACTGAAGCTTTCTTT
d_call: NA
j_call: TRBJ1-1
v_call: TRBV6-6
clone_size: NA

cdr3_aa: CATSELTGAQETQYF
cdr3_nt: TGTGCCACCAGTGAGCTGACAGGGGCCCAAGAGACCCAGTACTTC
d_call: TRBD1
j_call: TRBJ2-5
v_call: TRBV24-1
clone_size: NA

cdr3_aa: CASSYTGAFWSPLHF
cdr3_nt: TGTGCCAGCAGTTACACAGGGGCGTTCTGGTCACCCCTCCACTTT
d_call: TRBD1
j_call: TRBJ1-6
v_call: TRBV6-5
clone_size: NA

cdr3_aa: CASSPRDRGTYEQYF
cdr3_nt: TGTGCCAGCAGCCCCCGGGACAGGGGGACCTACGAGCAGTACTTC
d_call: TRBD1
j_call: TRBJ2-7
v_call: TRBV6-2/TRBV6-3
clone_size: NA

cdr3_aa: CATSDSYNEQFF
cdr3_nt: TGTGCCACCAGTGATTCATACAATGAGCAGTTCTTC
d_call: NA
j_call: TRBJ2-1
v_call: TRBV24-1
clone_size: NA

cdr3_aa: CSVGGPGELFF
cdr3_nt: TGCAGCGTTGGAGGGCCCGGGGAGCTGTTTTTT
d_call: NA
j_call: TRBJ2-2
v_call: TRBV29-1
clone_size: NA